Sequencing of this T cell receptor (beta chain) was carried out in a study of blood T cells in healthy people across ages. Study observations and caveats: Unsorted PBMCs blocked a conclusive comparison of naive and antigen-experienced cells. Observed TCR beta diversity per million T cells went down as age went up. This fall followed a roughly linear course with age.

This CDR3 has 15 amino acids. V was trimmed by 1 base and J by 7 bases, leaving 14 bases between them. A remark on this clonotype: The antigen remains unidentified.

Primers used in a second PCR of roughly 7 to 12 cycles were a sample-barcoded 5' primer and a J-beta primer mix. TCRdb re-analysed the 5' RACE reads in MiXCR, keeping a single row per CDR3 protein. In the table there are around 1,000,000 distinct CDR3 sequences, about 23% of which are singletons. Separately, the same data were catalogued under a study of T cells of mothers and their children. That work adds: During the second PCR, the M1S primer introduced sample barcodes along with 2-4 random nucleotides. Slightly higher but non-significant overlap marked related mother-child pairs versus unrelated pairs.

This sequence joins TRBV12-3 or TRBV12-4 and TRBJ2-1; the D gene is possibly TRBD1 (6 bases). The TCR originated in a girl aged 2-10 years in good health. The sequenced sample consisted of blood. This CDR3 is CASSLGQGMENEQFF. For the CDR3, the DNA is TGTGCCAGCAGTTTAGGGCAGGGGATGGAAAATGAGCAGTTCTTC.